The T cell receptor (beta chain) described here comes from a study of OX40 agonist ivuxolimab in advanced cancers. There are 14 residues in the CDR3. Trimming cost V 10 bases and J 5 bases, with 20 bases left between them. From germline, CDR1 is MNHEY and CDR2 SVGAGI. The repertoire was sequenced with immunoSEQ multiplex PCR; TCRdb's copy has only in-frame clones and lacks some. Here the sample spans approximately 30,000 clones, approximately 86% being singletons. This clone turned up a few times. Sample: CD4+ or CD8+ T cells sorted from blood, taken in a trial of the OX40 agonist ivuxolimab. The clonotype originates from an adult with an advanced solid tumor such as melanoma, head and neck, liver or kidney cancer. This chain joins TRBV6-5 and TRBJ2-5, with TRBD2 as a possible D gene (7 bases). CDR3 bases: TGTGCCACCCAGGTGGGGGGGGCCTCGGAGACCCAGTACTTC. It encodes CATQVGGASETQYF.